This T cell receptor beta chain was retrieved from a study of radiation and T cells in renal cell carcinoma. The germline V gene has CDR1 LNHDA and CDR2 SQIVND (reference sequence). V lost 2 bases to trimming and J lost 0 bases; unmatched junction nucleotides: 6. The CDR3 loop spans 18 amino acids. Time point meaning: baseline pretreatment blood. Treatment meaning: 15 Gy SBRT to primary tumor, nephrectomy 4 weeks later. TCRdb's table, derived via immunoSEQ multiplex PCR, lists solely in-frame clones and lacks some. The sample lists about 130,000 clones; around 83% were seen once. Concerning this clone: Its antigen is as yet unknown.

Points from the study as a whole: From baseline, blood top tumor clonotypes peaked at 2 weeks post-radiation.

Sequenced material: blood, taken from a patient whose treatment included radiotherapy and nephrectomy. The clonotype originates from a woman aged 55-75 years with renal cell carcinoma. The rearrangement joins TRBV19 to TRBJ2-3, with 12 nucleotides matching TRBD2. CDR3 loop: CASSISGLAGPSTDTQYF. The CDR3 bases are TGTGCCAGTAGTATATCGGGACTAGCGGGTCCTAGCACAGATACGCAGTATTTT.